This paragraph reports one TCR beta chain. Its antigen is unidentified. Germline V gene sequence: CDR1 MGHRA, CDR2 YSYEKL. The CDR3 is 17 amino acids. The junction had 10 bases not matched to a gene; V was cut back by 2 bases and J by 1 base. This sample is part of a study of post-analysis software for immune sequencing data. The TCR beta cDNA libraries carried unique molecular identifiers. Via MiXCR, TCRdb re-called the PCR reads, giving one row per CDR3 protein. The top ten clones hold over 4% of a sample with 740,000 or so distinct CDR3 sequences, 53% of them seen once. Notes on the study in general: Roughly five TRBV segments were significantly more frequent in patients than in controls. TRBV5-6, TRBV5-1 and TRBV20-1 were among these segments.

Sample: blood. The chain employs TRBV4-1 and TRBJ2-7; 8 bases are shared with TRBD2. This sequence originates from a girl aged 5-17 years with multiple sclerosis. The CDR3 region has the DNA TGCGCCAGCAGCCAATGGGCAAGCGGGAGCGGGTCCTACGAGCAGTACTTC. It is translated as CASSQWASGSGSYEQYF.